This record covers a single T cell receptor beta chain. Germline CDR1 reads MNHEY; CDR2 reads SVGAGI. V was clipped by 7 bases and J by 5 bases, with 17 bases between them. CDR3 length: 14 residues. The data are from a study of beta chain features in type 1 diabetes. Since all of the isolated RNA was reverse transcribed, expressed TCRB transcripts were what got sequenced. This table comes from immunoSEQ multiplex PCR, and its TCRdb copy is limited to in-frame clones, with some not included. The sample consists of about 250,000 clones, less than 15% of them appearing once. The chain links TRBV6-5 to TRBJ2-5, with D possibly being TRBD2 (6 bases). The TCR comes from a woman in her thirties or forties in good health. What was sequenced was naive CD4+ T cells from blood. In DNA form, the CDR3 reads TGTGCCAGCACCGTCCCCGGGGGTTGGGAGACCCAGTACTTC. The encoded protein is CASTVPGGWETQYF.